This TCR beta chain was recorded in a study of CD8+ T cells in alopecia areata. The V and J ends lost 1 base and 0 bases, in that order; junction bases with no gene match: 4. Germline lookup yields CDR1 LGHNA and CDR2 YNFKEQ. CDR3 length: 16 amino acids. RNA extraction was followed by reverse transcription into cDNA, which acted as the sequencing template. The method was immunoSEQ multiplex PCR; TCRdb's version includes in-frame clones alone and lacks a portion of them. The sample consists of 150,000 to 250,000 clones, roughly 60% of them appearing once. Treatment described: oral pan-JAK inhibitor, 5-10 mg twice daily. Researchers picked out CD4+ and CD8+ T cells from PBMCs by sorting.

The chain links TRBV4-2 to TRBJ2-3, with 7 bases aligning to TRBD1. The input for sequencing was CD4+ T cells sorted from blood, taken at week 24, from a patient treated with tofacitinib. The sequence was collected from a human donor with alopecia areata. In DNA, the CDR3 is TGTGCCAGCAGCCAAGGGGACAGACCTAGCACAGATACGCAGTATTTT. Its protein is CASSQGDRPSTDTQYF.